This T cell receptor beta chain emerged from a study of blood T cell repertoires in COVID-19. Germline V gives CDR1 MGHRA, CDR2 YSYEKL. Deletions cut 1 base from V and 1 base from J, with 10 bases between. The CDR3 loop spans 15 amino acids. Clones were sequenced by immunoSEQ multiplex PCR, and TCRdb holds only the in-frame ones, with some missing. The repertoire has some 42,000 clones, around nine tenths of them found once; the top ten carry approximately 2.6%. Sequenced: peripheral blood. The chain uses TRBV4-1 and TRBJ1-2, with D perhaps TRBD1 (5 bases). This TCR came from a human donor in a cohort sampled during active COVID-19. CDR3 sequence: CASSQVGGVNYGYTF. CDR3 coding DNA: TGCGCCAGCAGCCAAGTCGGGGGAGTTAACTATGGCTACACCTTC.